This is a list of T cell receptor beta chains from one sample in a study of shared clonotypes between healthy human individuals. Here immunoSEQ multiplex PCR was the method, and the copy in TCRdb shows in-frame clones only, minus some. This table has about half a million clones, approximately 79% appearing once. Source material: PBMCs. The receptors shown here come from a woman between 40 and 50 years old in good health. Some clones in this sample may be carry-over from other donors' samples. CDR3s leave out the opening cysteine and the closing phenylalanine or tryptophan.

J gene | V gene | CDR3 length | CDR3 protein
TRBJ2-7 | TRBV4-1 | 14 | ASSQDGLADSYEQY
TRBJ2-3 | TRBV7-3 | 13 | ASSPSGTSIDTQY
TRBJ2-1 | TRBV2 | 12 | ASRERESLGEQF
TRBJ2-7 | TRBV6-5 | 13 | ASSPGYWGTYEQY
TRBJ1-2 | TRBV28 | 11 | ASSFPGNYGYT
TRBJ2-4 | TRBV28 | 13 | ASSSPGLHGDIQY
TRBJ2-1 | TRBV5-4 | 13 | ASSLRRTSYNEQF
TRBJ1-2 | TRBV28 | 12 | ASTQPGHIYGYT
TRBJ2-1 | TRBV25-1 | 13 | ASRTTSGSTDEQF
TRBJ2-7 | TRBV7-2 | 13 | ASSLEGTASYEQY
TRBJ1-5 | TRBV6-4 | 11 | ASSADTDLPQH
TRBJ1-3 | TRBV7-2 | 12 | ASSSGQIQDTIY
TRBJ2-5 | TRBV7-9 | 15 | ASSRTSGTVTQETQY
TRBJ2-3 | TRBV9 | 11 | ASSPNSPDTQY
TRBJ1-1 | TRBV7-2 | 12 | ASSPQGMNTEAF
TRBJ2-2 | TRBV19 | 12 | ASSISADTGELF
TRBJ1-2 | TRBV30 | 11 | AWSLQGARGYT
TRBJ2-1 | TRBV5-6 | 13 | ASSNIGQTYNEQF
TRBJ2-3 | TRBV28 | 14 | ASRPPEGLYTDTQY
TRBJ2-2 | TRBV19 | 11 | ASMDRVVGELF
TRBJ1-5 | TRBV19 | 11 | ASSGQNNQPQH
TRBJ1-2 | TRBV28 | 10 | ASSSGPYGYT
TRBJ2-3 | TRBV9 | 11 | ASSGLRTDTQY
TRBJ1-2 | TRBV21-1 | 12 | ASSKEWGGYGYT
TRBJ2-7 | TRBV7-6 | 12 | ASSLGTDSYEQY
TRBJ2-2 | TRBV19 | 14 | ASRGLAGRNTGELF
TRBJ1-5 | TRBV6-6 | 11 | ASGGQGIQPQH
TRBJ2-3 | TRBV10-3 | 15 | AISDRPLDRGTDTQY
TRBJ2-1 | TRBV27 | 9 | ASMDLNEQF
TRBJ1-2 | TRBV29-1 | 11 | SVDGGRVGGYT
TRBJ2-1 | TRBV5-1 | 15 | ASSSPGLAGGGNEQF
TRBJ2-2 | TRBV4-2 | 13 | ASSRGQAVTGELF
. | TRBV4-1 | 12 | ASSRGTSGYEQY
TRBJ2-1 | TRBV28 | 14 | ASSLWREGRGNEQF
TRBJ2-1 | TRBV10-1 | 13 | ASSEVLANINEQF
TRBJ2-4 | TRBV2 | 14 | ASNGQETLAKNIQY
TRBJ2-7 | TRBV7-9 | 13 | ASSLLTGGTYEQY
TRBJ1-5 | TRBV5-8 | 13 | ASSLIEGLNQPQH
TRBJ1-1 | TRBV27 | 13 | ASSLYRGQGAEAF
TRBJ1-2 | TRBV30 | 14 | AWSVFETGGESGYT
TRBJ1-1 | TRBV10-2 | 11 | ARKPDPNTEAF
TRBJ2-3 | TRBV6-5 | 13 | ASRTAGPSTDTQY
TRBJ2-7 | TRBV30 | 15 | AWSVGWGQVTSYEQY
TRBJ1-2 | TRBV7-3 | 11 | ASSPGPTYGYT
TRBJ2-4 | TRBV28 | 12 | ASSSRQGGNIQY
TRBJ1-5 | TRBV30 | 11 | AWSSGGNQPQH
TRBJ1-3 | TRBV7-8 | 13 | ASSLGVGPGNTIY
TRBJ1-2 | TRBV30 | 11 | AWSVGQWEGYT
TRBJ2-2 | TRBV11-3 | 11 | ASSLVNTGELF
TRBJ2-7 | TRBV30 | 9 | AWSAPYEQY
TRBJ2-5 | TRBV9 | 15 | ASAVGVGRQYQETQY
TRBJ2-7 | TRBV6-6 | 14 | ASSKSGLAGIYEQY
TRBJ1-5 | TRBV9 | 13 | ASSVGFFPDQPQH
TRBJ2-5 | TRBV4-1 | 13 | ASSQVSSFGETQY
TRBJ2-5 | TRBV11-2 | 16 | ASSPGGLAGGLQETQY